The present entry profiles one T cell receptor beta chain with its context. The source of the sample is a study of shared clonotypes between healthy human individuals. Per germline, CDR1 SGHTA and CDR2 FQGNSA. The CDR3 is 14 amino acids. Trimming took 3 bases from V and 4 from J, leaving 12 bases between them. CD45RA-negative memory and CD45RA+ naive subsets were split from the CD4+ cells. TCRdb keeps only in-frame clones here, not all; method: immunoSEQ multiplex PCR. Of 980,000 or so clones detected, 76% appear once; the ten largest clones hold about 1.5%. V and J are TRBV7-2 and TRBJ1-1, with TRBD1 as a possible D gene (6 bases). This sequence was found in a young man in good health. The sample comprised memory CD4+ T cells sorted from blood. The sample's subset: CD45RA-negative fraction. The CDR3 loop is CASSFQGQVTEAFF. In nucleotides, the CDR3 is TGTGCCAGCAGCTTCCAGGGGCAGGTCACTGAAGCTTTCTTT.